The source of this TCR beta chain is a study of cytomegalovirus exposure and HLA in healthy donors. The CDR3 has 13 residues. V lost 5 bases, J lost 5 bases, and 12 bases lay in between. Germline V CDR1 and CDR2: LNHDA, SQIVND (reference sequence). Use of 60 Vbeta and 13 Jbeta primers characterized the PCR. Sequencing was performed with immunoSEQ multiplex PCR; in TCRdb, only in-frame clones are kept and a portion is missing. The data contain about 77,000 clones, around 75% of them singletons. As regards this clone: The antigen is unknown.

Study-wide results and limits: Earlier analysis yielded a pattern in which most TCR beta V segments were productive about 90% or about 30% of the time. Most CMV-associated TCR beta chains were later found to appear HLA-restricted. Later analysis indicated greater clonal expansion among HLA-associated TCR beta chains than among equally common other chains.

The sequence was obtained from a middle-aged woman in good health and CMV-seronegative. Specimen: PBMCs. This sequence joins TRBV19 and TRBJ1-1; D ambiguous. This chain's CDR3 is CASSRDRWTEAFF. The CDR3 nucleotides are TGTGCCAGTAGTCGGGATCGCTGGACTGAAGCTTTCTTT.